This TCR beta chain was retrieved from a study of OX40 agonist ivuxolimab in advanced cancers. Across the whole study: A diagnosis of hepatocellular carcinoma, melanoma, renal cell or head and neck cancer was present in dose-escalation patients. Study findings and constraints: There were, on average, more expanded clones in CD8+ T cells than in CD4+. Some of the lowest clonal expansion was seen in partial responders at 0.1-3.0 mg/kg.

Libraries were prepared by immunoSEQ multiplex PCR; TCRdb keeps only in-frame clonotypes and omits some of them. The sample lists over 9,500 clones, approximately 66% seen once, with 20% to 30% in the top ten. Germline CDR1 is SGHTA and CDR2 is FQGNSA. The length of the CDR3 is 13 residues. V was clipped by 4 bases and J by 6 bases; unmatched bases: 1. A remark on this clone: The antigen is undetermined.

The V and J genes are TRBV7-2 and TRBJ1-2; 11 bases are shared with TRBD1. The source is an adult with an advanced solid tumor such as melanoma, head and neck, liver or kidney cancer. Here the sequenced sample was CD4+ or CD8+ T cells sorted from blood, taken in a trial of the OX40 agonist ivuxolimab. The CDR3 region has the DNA TGTGCCAGCAGCTGGGGACAGGGGGATGGCTACACCTTC. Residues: CASSWGQGDGYTF. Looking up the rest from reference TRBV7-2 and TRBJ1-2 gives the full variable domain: GAGVSQSPSNKVTEKGKDVELRCDPISGHTALYWYRQSLGQGLEFLIYFQGNSAPDKSGLPSDRFSAERTGGSVSTLTIQRTQQEDSAVYLCASSWGQGDGYTFGSGTRLTVV.